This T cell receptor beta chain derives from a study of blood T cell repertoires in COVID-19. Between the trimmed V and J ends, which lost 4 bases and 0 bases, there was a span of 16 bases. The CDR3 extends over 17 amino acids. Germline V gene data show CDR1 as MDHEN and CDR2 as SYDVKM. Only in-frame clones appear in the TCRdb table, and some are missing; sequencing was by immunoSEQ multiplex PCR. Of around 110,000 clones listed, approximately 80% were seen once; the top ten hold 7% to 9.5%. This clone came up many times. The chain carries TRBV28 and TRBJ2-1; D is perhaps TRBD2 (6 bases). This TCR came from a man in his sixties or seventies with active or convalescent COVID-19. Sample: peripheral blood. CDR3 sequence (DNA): TGTGCCAGCAGTTCGGAGACTAGGACCAGCTCCTACAATGAGCAGTTCTTC. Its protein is CASSSETRTSSYNEQFF.